What follows are 23 T cell receptor beta chains derived from one specimen sequenced in a study of T-cell reconstitution after alpha-beta-depleted transplantation in children listed by TCRdb under 2016. Library creation used PCR. The sample was run on an Illumina HiSeq 2500. To normalize quantification of the TCRbeta repertoire, the TCR libraries were built with molecular barcoding that relied on unique molecular identifiers. TCRdb's own reprocessing of the public reads used fastp at Q25 and MiXCR and kept productive beta chains. Every entry covers one CDR3 protein and lists the most common genes and DNA from its rows. Counted in this sample were about 980,000 distinct CDR3 sequences; about 30% of them appeared once. The leading ten clones occupy approximately 30% of the sample. This specimen's treatment or condition label, per the study, means: allogeneic hematopoietic cell transplantation with graft depleted of TCRalphabeta T cells and CD19 B cells.

The source material was PBMCs, mostly from graft donor cells, sampled 360 days after TCRalphabeta/CD19-depleted stem cell transplant. These receptors were taken from a boy in the first two years of life who had a stem cell transplant for SCID, so the T cells may come from the graft donor.

The chain has TRBV3-1 and TRBJ1-1; D remains unclear. Germline V gene lookup returns CDR1 LGHDT and CDR2 YNNKEL (reference sequence). The CDR3 spans 14 residues. V was clipped by 2 bases and J by 4 bases, with 11 bases between them. The CDR3, as DNA: TGTGCCAGCAGCCAACTCTCCTGGGGCACTGAAGCTTTCTTT. It translates to CASSQLSWGTEAFF. The whole variable domain, filled in from reference TRBV3-1 and TRBJ1-1, reads DTAVSQTPKYLVTQMGNDKSIKCEQNLGHDTMYWYKQDSKKFLKIMFSYNNKELIINETVPNRFSPKSPDKAHLNLHINSLELGDSAVYFCASSQLSWGTEAFFGQGTRLTVV.

The V and J genes are TRBV20-1 and TRBJ1-4, with D possibly being TRBD1 (5 bases). V was shortened by 5 bases and J by 2 bases, with 12 bases between the two germline ends. The CDR3 is 14 residues long. Germline assignment: CDR1 DFQATT and CDR2 SNEGSKA (reference sequence). The DNA of the CDR3 is TGCAGTGCTGGCGGGACGGGGACTAATGAAAAACTGTTTTTT. As protein: CSAGGTGTNEKLFF.

This sequence joins TRBV5-1 and TRBJ2-7; 7 positions agree with TRBD1. Germline-derived CDR1 and CDR2 are SGHRS and YFSETQ. Trimming removed 3 bases from V and 1 base from J; junction bases left unmatched: 4. CDR3 length: 14 amino acids. CDR3 DNA: TGCGCCAGCAGCTGGGGGACAGAGTCCTACGAGCAGTACTTC. Its translation is CASSWGTESYEQYF.

V and J are TRBV14 and TRBJ2-1; 10 bases agree with TRBD1. Per germline, CDR1 SGHDN and CDR2 FVKESK. V shed 0 bases, J shed 2 bases, and the junction held 1 base outside the gene matches. This CDR3 spans 16 amino acids. CDR3 loop: CASSQEGQGTYNEQFF. The CDR3 DNA follows: TGTGCCAGCAGCCAAGAGGGACAGGGGACCTACAATGAGCAGTTCTTC.

This clonotype was counted between two and nine times. The gene calls are TRBV5-1 and TRBJ2-5, with D perhaps matching TRBD2 (5 bases). Germline assignment: CDR1 SGHRS and CDR2 YFSETQ. V lost 4 bases to trimming and J lost 5 bases, with 18 bases between them. The CDR3 has 15 residues. The CDR3 nucleotides are TGCGCCAGCAGCGTATTCGGGGAACGCGGGGAGACCCAGTACTTC. This sequence encodes CASSVFGERGETQYF.

The chain is built from TRBV20-1 and TRBJ2-1; perhaps TRBD2 as D (5 bases). Germline CDR1 reads DFQATT; CDR2 reads SNEGSKA (reference sequence). This CDR3 region has 15 residues. Trimming pared 0 bases from V and 0 bases from J, leaving 9 bases between. The CDR3 sequence: CSARDSGVSYNEQFF. CDR3 nucleotides: TGCAGTGCTAGAGATTCCGGGGTCTCCTACAATGAGCAGTTCTTC.

This clonotype came up a few times. The chain employs TRBV6-5 and TRBJ2-5; 7 nucleotides agree with TRBD2. Germline CDR1 and CDR2: MNHEY and SVGAGI. The CDR3 sequence is 17 residues long. Unmatched junction bases numbered 14, after V lost 6 bases and J lost 1 base. The CDR3 here is CASSPAGLAEPQETQYF. The CDR3 DNA reads TGTGCCAGCAGCCCCGCGGGTCTAGCGGAGCCCCAAGAGACCCAGTACTTC.

The rearrangement joins TRBV5-1 to TRBJ1-6; no definite D call. Trimming stripped 1 base from V and 6 bases from J, with 8 bases between. The CDR3 contains 14 residues. The germline gives CDR1 SGHRS, CDR2 YFSETQ. DNA for the CDR3: TGCGCCAGCAGCTTGAGGCCAGTTAATTCACCCCTCCACTTT. It encodes CASSLRPVNSPLHF.

V gene TRBV29-1 combines with J gene TRBJ1-1; D uncertain. CDR1 is SQVTM and CDR2 is ANQGSEA in the germline V gene. There are 12 residues in the CDR3. V was trimmed by 3 bases and J by 5 bases, leaving 10 bases between them. In DNA, the CDR3 is TGCAGCGTTGATCCGGGAGGGACTGAAGCTTTCTTT. Protein: CSVDPGGTEAFF.

The V gene is TRBV18, the J gene TRBJ2-7; no reliable D call. This CDR3 is 12 amino acids long. V dropped 2 bases and J dropped 3 bases, with 5 bases sitting between them. Germline loops: CDR1 KGHSH, CDR2 LQKENI. The DNA for the CDR3 is TGTGCCAGCTCACCAAATGACTACGAGCAGTACTTC. Protein: CASSPNDYEQYF.

The genes are TRBV14 and TRBJ2-6; unclear D gene. Germline-derived CDR1 and CDR2 are SGHDN and FVKESK. The V gene lost 5 bases and the J gene lost 0 bases, with 14 bases spanning the gap. The CDR3 sequence is 17 residues long. CDR3 residues: CASSSRTANSGANVLTF. In DNA, the CDR3 is TGTGCCAGCAGCTCTCGAACGGCGAACTCTGGGGCCAACGTCCTGACTTTC.

This clonotype is termed medium-sized. This sequence joins TRBV2 and TRBJ2-3; 10 positions match TRBD2. Trimming removed 6 bases from V and 2 bases from J; junction bases left unmatched: 8. Germline V gene sequence: CDR1 SNHLY, CDR2 FYNNEI. The CDR3 is made up of 16 amino acids. CDR3 protein: CASSLGGTSDTDTQYF. For the CDR3, the DNA is TGTGCCAGCAGCCTAGGGGGGACTAGCGACACAGATACGCAGTATTTT.

This clonotype was observed a few times. The chain combines TRBV20-1 with TRBJ2-5; tentative D call: TRBD1 (5 bases). V was cut by 0 bases and J by 7 bases, with 15 bases left in between. CDR1 is DFQATT and CDR2 is SNEGSKA in the germline V gene (reference sequence). The CDR3 covers 14 residues. CDR3 region: CSAREGRQAGTQYF. CDR3 DNA sequence: TGCAGTGCTAGAGAGGGGCGTCAAGCCGGGACCCAGTACTTC.

This clonotype appeared a few times. The chain has TRBV7-2 and TRBJ2-5; D gene unclear. Germline lookup yields CDR1 SGHTA and CDR2 FQGNSA. Trimming took 1 base from V and 1 from J, leaving 10 bases between them. CDR3 length: 15 amino acids. CDR3 sequence: CASSLVRMAQETQYF. The DNA of the CDR3 is TGTGCCAGCAGCTTAGTTCGCATGGCCCAAGAGACCCAGTACTTC.

In its sample, this clonotype was seen a few times. The CDR3 here is CASSWTQQGATDTQYF. Here the CDR3 DNA reads TGCGCCAGCAGCTGGACCCAACAGGGGGCAACAGATACGCAGTATTTT. This chain connects TRBV5-1 to TRBJ2-3, with TRBD1 matching 9 bases. The CDR3 extends over 16 amino acids. The ends lost 3 bases at V and 3 bases at J; junction bases unmatched: 8. Germline CDR1 and CDR2: SGHRS and YFSETQ.

The chain combines TRBV20-1 with TRBJ2-4; D unresolved. The CDR3 runs to 12 residues. The germline CDR1 and CDR2 sequences are DFQATT and SNEGSKA (reference sequence). V was trimmed by 5 bases and J by 5 bases, leaving 10 bases between them. In DNA, the CDR3 is TGCAGTGCTCAGGAGCCTGAAAACATTCAGTACTTC. It translates to CSAQEPENIQYF.

The chain couples TRBV12-3 or TRBV12-4 to TRBJ1-4, with D unresolved. The CDR3 is 12 amino acids. V gave up 6 bases and J gave up 10 bases, with 12 bases separating them. CDR3 sequence reads: CASRASVRKLFF. CDR3 nucleotide sequence: TGTGCCAGCAGAGCCTCAGTGAGAAAACTGTTTTTT.

The chain uses TRBV6-5 and TRBJ2-1, with 7 nucleotides matching TRBD2. Germline lookup yields CDR1 MNHEY and CDR2 SVGAGI. V lost 0 bases and J lost 9; bases outside the gene matches: 20. The CDR3 has 19 residues. CDR3 residues: CASSYSSWVGVSGRSEQFF. As DNA, the CDR3 is TGTGCCAGCAGTTACTCATCGTGGGTGGGGGTTAGCGGGCGCAGTGAGCAGTTCTTC.

This clonotype was detected only a few times. This chain uses TRBV5-1 with TRBJ2-5; D remains ambiguous. The germline V gene has CDR1 SGHRS and CDR2 YFSETQ. This CDR3 has 12 residues. Trimming stripped 0 bases from V and 7 bases from J, with 7 bases between. The DNA of the CDR3 is TGCGCCAGCAGCTTGGATCACGCGACCCAGTACTTC. It yields the protein CASSLDHATQYF. The full variable domain, with the rest looked up from reference TRBV5-1 and TRBJ2-5, is KAGVTQTPRYLIKTRGQQVTLSCSPISGHRSVSWYQQTPGQGLQFLFEYFSETQRNKGNFPGRFSGRQFSNSRSEMNVSTLELGDSALYLCASSLDHATQYFGPGTRLLVL.

This clonotype was counted at least ten times. The chain joins TRBV7-2 to TRBJ2-7; D perhaps matches TRBD2 (5 bases). Trimming removed 3 bases at V and 4 bases at J, with 10 bases between. There are 13 residues in the CDR3. CDR1 is SGHTA, CDR2 FQGNSA, per germline. The CDR3 spells CASSLGAHYEQYF. CDR3 bases: TGTGCCAGCAGCTTGGGAGCCCATTACGAGCAGTACTTC. Based on the CDR3 plus reference TRBV7-2 and TRBJ2-7, the full variable domain is GAGVSQSPSNKVTEKGKDVELRCDPISGHTALYWYRQSLGQGLEFLIYFQGNSAPDKSGLPSDRFSAERTGGSVSTLTIQRTQQEDSAVYLCASSLGAHYEQYFGPGTRLTVT.

This sequence joins TRBV24-1 and TRBJ2-3, with 8 bases lining up with TRBD1. This CDR3 spans 16 amino acids. V shed 3 bases, J shed 4 bases, and the junction held 8 bases outside the gene matches. The germline CDR1 and CDR2 sequences are KGHDR and SFDVKD. CDR3 in DNA: TGTGCCACCAGTGATCGGACAGGGCGGGGAGCAGATACGCAGTATTTT. This sequence encodes CATSDRTGRGADTQYF.

This clonotype has more than one count but fewer than ten. The CDR3, as DNA: TGTGCCAGCAGCTTAGGAGGGGGGCCGGGAGGTACGCAGTATTTT. Amino acids: CASSLGGGPGGTQYF. The V and J genes are TRBV7-2 and TRBJ2-3, with D possibly TRBD2 on 7 matching bases. CDR1 and CDR2 (germline): SGHTA, FQGNSA. The CDR3 has 15 amino acids. The ends were cut back, 1 base at V and 8 bases at J, with 16 bases in the middle. Based on the CDR3 plus reference TRBV7-2 and TRBJ2-3, the full variable domain is GAGVSQSPSNKVTEKGKDVELRCDPISGHTALYWYRQSLGQGLEFLIYFQGNSAPDKSGLPSDRFSAERTGGSVSTLTIQRTQQEDSAVYLCASSLGGGPGGTQYFGPGTRLTVL.

In its sample, this clonotype was seen a few times. This chain joins TRBV20-1 and TRBJ2-5, with D possibly TRBD2 on 6 matching bases. V was cut by 2 bases and J by 1 base, with 11 bases left in between. Germline loops: CDR1 DFQATT, CDR2 SNEGSKA (reference sequence). The CDR3 sequence is 14 residues long. CDR3 sequence (DNA): TGCAGTGCTAGACGGGGACTCGCCCAAGAGACCCAGTACTTC. It is translated as CSARRGLAQETQYF.